The clone carrying this T cell receptor beta chain was observed at least ten times. One entry per CDR3 protein, called by TCRdb with MiXCR from the PCR reads. The table shows roughly 100,000 distinct CDR3 sequences, with 51% occurring only once. These data come from a study of CDR3 diversity in severe acne. This CDR3 has 15 amino acids. Germline assignment: CDR1 DFQATT and CDR2 SNEGSKA (reference sequence). Trimming cost V 2 bases and J 1 base, with 14 bases left between them. Specimen: blood. The clonotype originates from a male donor with acne. The gene calls are TRBV20-1 and TRBJ1-1; D is undetermined. Here the CDR3 DNA reads TGCAGTGCTAGATCCGCAGGAGTTAGGAACACTGAAGCTTTCTTT. This codes for CSARSAGVRNTEAFF.